A selection of T cell receptor beta chains follows, all from one sample in a study of cytomegalovirus exposure and HLA in healthy donors. Profiling relied on immunoSEQ multiplex PCR, and the TCRdb table lists in-frame clones only, not all of them. The sample yields about 160,000 clones, about 85% seen once. The sample taken for sequencing was PBMCs. The receptors come from a man aged 18-30 years in good health and CMV-seronegative. CDR3s include the opening cysteine and the closing phenylalanine or tryptophan. Each record gives: CDR3 DNA, CDR3 protein, D gene, V gene, clone size, J gene. A D gene is named only where the DNA matches it firmly. Clone size, where shown, is once, few, many, or a class for clones that have expanded.

TGTGCCTGGATGGACAGGGACGAGCAGTACTTC CAWMDRDEQYF TRBD1 TRBV30 once TRBJ2-7
TGTGCCAGCATTCCCCGTCTGGGCAGGTACCCCTACGAGCAGTACTTC CASIPRLGRYPYEQYF - TRBV7-2 - TRBJ2-7
TGTGCCAGCTCACCGGGACAGGGGCGAGAAGGGGCCAACGTCCTGACTTTC CASSPGQGREGANVLTF TRBD1 TRBV18 - TRBJ2-6
TGTGCCAGCAGTGAAAAGGTGGGCCCCTACGAGCAGTACTTC CASSEKVGPYEQYF - TRBV2 - TRBJ2-7
TGCAGTCCTACGCCCGAGAACGAGCAGTTCTTC CSPTPENEQFF - TRBV20-1 - TRBJ2-1
TGCGCCAGCAGCCCAAGCGGGACACCTGGGGATTCCTACGAGCAGTACTTC CASSPSGTPGDSYEQYF - TRBV4-1 once TRBJ2-7
TGCGCCAGCAGCTTAACTAGCGTGGGGGAGACCCAGTACTTC CASSLTSVGETQYF TRBD2 TRBV5-1 few TRBJ2-5
TGTGCCAGCATCTCAGGGCAGCCTCAGGGGGATACGCAGTATTTT CASISGQPQGDTQYF - TRBV7-2 - TRBJ2-3
TGTGCCAGCAGCTACGGACAGGGGGGGCTCCCCCTCCACTTT CASSYGQGGLPLHF TRBD1 TRBV5-4 once TRBJ1-6
TGTGCCAGCAGCCCACCCCGGCGGTCACCCCTCCACTTT CASSPPRRSPLHF - TRBV6-5 - TRBJ1-6
TGTGCCAGCGGGGGGTCGGATTACACAGATACGCAGTATTTT CASGGSDYTDTQYF - TRBV6-7 few TRBJ2-3
TGTGCCAGCAGCTTAGAGGGACTAGCGGAAGAGACCCAGTACTTC CASSLEGLAEETQYF TRBD2 TRBV7-9 - TRBJ2-5
TGCGCCAGCAGCCAGTCTAGCTTCCAAGAGACCCAGTACTTC CASSQSSFQETQYF - TRBV5-1 - TRBJ2-5
TGTGCCAGCGGACCTAGCGGGGCTGGTACCGGGGAGCTGTTTTTT CASGPSGAGTGELFF TRBD2 TRBV9 - TRBJ2-2
TGTGCCAGCAGTGAAGGGTGGGGGCAAGAGCTCACTGAAGCTTTCTTT CASSEGWGQELTEAFF - TRBV6-1 - TRBJ1-1
TGTGCCAGCTCCCTAAGACAGGGGGCGGCGAAATGGGAGCAGTTCTTC CASSLRQGAAKWEQFF TRBD1 TRBV18 few TRBJ2-1
TGTGCCAGCAGCACAAAATTGGGGCTGGGGAATCAGCCCCAGCATTTT CASSTKLGLGNQPQHF - TRBV7-2 - TRBJ1-5
TGTGCCAGCAGCTTGGACAGCTTGTCCTACAATGAGCAGTTCTTC CASSLDSLSYNEQFF - TRBV7-3 - TRBJ2-1
TGTGCCAGCAGTCATATGGACAGACCTGCCTACGAGCAGTACTTC CASSHMDRPAYEQYF - TRBV2 few TRBJ2-7
TGTGCCAGCAGCGTACAATTGGGGAGAGAGACCCAGTACTTC CASSVQLGRETQYF - TRBV9 - TRBJ2-5
TGTGCCAGCAGCCCTATGAAGGGCGGGAGGACTGAAGCTTTCTTT CASSPMKGGRTEAFF - TRBV7-6 - TRBJ1-1